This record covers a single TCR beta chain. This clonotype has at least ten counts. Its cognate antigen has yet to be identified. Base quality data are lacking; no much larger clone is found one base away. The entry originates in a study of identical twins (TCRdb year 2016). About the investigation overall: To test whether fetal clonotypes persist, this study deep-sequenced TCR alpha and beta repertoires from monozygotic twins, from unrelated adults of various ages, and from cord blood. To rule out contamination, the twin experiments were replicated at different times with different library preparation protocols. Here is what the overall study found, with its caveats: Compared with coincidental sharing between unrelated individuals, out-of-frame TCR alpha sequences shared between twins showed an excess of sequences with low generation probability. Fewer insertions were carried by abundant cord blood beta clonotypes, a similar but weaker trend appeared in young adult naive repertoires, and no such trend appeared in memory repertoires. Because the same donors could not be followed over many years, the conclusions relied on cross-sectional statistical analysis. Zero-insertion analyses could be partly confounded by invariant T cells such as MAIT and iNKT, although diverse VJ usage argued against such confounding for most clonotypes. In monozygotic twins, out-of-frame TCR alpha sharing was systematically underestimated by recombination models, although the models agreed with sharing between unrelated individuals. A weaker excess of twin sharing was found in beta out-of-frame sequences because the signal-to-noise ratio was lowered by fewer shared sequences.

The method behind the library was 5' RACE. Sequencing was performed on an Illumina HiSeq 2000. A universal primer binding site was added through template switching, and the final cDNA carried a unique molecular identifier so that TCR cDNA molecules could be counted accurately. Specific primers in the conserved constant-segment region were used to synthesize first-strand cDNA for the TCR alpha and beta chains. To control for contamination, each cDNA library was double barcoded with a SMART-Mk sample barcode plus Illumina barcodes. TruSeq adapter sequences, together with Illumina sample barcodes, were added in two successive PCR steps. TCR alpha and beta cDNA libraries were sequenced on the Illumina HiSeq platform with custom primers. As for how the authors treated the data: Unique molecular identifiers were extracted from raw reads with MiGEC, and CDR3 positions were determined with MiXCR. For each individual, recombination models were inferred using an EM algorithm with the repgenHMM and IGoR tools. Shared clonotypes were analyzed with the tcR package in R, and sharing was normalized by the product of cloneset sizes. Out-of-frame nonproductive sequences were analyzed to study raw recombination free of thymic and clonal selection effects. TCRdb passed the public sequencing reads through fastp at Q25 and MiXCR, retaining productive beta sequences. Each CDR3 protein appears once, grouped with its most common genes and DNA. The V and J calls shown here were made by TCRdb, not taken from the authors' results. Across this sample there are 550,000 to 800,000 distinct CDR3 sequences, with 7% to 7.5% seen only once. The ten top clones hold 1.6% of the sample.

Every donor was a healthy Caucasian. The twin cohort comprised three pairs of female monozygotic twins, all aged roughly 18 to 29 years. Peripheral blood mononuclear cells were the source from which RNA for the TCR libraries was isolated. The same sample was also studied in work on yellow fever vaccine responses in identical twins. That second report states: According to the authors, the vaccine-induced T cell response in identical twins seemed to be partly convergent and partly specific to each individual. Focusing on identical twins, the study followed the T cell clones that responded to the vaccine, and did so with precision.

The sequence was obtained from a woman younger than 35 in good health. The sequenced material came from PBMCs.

The nucleotides are TGTGCCAGCAGCTTCCCGGGACAGGGTCTGTTCTTC. This gives the protein CASSFPGQGLFF. The chain is assembled from TRBV5-6 and TRBJ2-1; the junction holds 9 bases that match TRBD1. From the cysteine up to the phenylalanine, the CDR3 has a length of 12 residues. Solely the CDR3 DNA is kept, with 36 bases framed from the first base. The germline V gene sets CDR1 to SGHDT and CDR2 to YYEEEE. Trimming takes 2 bases off V and 15 bases off J; junction bases not matched to a gene: 6.